Below, one T cell receptor beta chain is given with its context. What it recognizes is unknown. This specimen comes from a study of T cell responses to AZD1222 COVID-19 vaccine. Trimming stripped 5 bases from V and 4 bases from J, with 18 bases between. CDR1 is SGHAT, CDR2 FQNNGV, per germline. The CDR3 extends over 16 amino acids. Study results and limitations: Donors skewed white British and female; clonal diversity was possibly underestimated. Unmutated variant regions reportedly attract nearly half of all spike-specific TCRs. Once two AZD1222 doses were given, Spike-specific TCR breadth and depth went up.

Clones were read by immunoSEQ multiplex PCR, and TCRdb kept only the in-frame ones, dropping some. In the table there are under 130,000 clones, approximately 88% of which are singletons. The V call is TRBV11-2, the J call TRBJ2-1; D not resolved. The source was peripheral blood, collected on day 0 of AZD1222 vaccination. The sequence was collected from an adult in good health. CDR3 protein: CASSILRYADYNEQFF. The CDR3 region has the DNA TGTGCCAGCAGCATTTTGAGGTATGCGGATTACAATGAGCAGTTCTTC.